These T cell receptor beta chains were read from a single sample in a study of OX40 agonist ivuxolimab in advanced cancers. Produced via immunoSEQ multiplex PCR; TCRdb's table is partial and in-frame only. The repertoire holds fewer than 130,000 clones, with approximately 90% as singletons. The sample here was CD4+ or CD8+ T cells sorted from blood, taken in a trial of the OX40 agonist ivuxolimab. These receptors were obtained from an adult with an advanced solid tumor such as melanoma, head and neck, liver or kidney cancer. CDR3s include the opening cysteine and the closing phenylalanine or tryptophan. Each record gives: V gene, CDR3 protein.

TRBV7-2	CASSRDREDEQYF
TRBV6-1	CASRDSSGGSDEQYF
TRBV21-1	CASTPKGSGSPLHF
TRBV2	CASSSKGETQYF
TRBV27	CASSFGGLGTDTQYF
TRBV7-7	CASSLERGVDEQYF
TRBV6-5	CASSYRDRGHGEQFF
TRBV28	CASSLVHSGNTIYF
TRBV6-6	CASIETSWGDTQYF
TRBV7-2	CASSSDWGGFSYEQYF
TRBV7-2	CASSLAPVAGGNTIYF
TRBV10-2	CATLLGGGGNQPQHF
TRBV15	CATSRELASEQFF
TRBV30	CAWRSSGGGYTF
TRBV27	CASSLYSTDEKLFF
TRBV4-2	CASSQDPSGREYNEQFF
TRBV19	CASTGGQGNNSPLHF
TRBV11-3	CASSKGTGHTEAFF
TRBV7-2	CASSLAGGNNEQFF
TRBV7-2	CASSMGQGGSQPQHF
TRBV28	CASKESESSGNTIYF
TRBV5-1	CASSLEQGVSGGELFF
TRBV7-3	CASSLDTGSTEAFF
TRBV7-2	CASSRLAGSSYEQYF
TRBV9	CASSVGNGNYGYTF
TRBV29-1	CSAGNLYGYTF
TRBV29-1	CSVDSGSAGAGELFF
TRBV7-2	CASSLGTSSEQYF
TRBV19	CASSNRVEGTEAFF
TRBV10-2	CASSKISTGFGWESTDTQYF
TRBV5-1	CASSHSSLRADTQYF
TRBV30	CAWRTMGTGYGYTF
TRBV7-9	CASSSAGAPQHF
TRBV5-1	CASSLATIPAGTGYGYTF
TRBV19	CASQSRTGASGELFF
TRBV5-6	CASSRPGGEQFF
TRBV27	CASSLWGDGETQYF
TRBV7-9	CASSLVYPGRRLAKNIQYF
TRBV7-2	CASSRGDRLGNSPLHF
TRBV7-3	CASSILAGGPNTGELFF
TRBV19	CASSTAGARNTEAFF
TRBV29-1	CSVDSGAGYEQYF
TRBV7-8	CASSLGRGYEQYF
TRBV5-8	CASSSAGTGFIGYGYTF
TRBV7-2	CASSLAGRETQYF
TRBV25-1	CASSDAFDSVEYEQYF
TRBV19	CASSIQGALNYGYTF
TRBV7-9	CASSWGAKSGDTQYF
TRBV4-1	CASSQGRRTGRADTQYF
TRBV4-3	CASSQAGGPVNTQYF
TRBV18	CASRKPGQGKGTGNTIYF
TRBV11-2	CASRPLQGYEKLFF
TRBV19	CASSIGDRGEETQYF
TRBV10-3	CAISESGLGNQPQHF